The rows below give T cell receptor beta chains drawn from one sample of a study of OX40 agonist ivuxolimab in advanced cancers. Sequencing was performed with immunoSEQ multiplex PCR; in TCRdb, only in-frame clones are kept and a portion is missing. The sample includes 50,000 or so clones, 86% seen only once; the top ten take about 3%. This material consisted of CD4+ or CD8+ T cells sorted from blood, taken in a trial of the OX40 agonist ivuxolimab. These receptors all come from an adult with an advanced solid tumor such as melanoma, head and neck, liver or kidney cancer. The CDR3 runs from the conserved cysteine through the conserved F or W. The D gene is left open where the match is weak. Rows may omit the clone size; those that give it use once, few, many or a size class.

>TRBV9|TRBJ2-7|TRBD1|.
TGTGCCAGCAGCCCCGGGACAGAGAACGAGCAGTACTTC
CASSPGTENEQYF
>TRBV28|TRBJ2-7|.|few
TGTGCCAGCAGGTCGACAGTCTCCTACGAGCAGTACTTC
CASRSTVSYEQYF
>TRBV25-1|TRBJ1-4|.|.
TGTGCCAGCAGTGAATTGGGGGCATCTAATGAAAAACTGTTTTTT
CASSELGASNEKLFF
>TRBV29-1|TRBJ2-3|.|.
TGCAGCGTTAATAGATTGGGGCTGACAGATACGCAGTATTTT
CSVNRLGLTDTQYF
>TRBV5-1|TRBJ2-3|TRBD2|.
TGCGCCAGCAGCTTTCGGACTAGCGGCTTCCTTAGCACAGATACGCAGTATTTT
CASSFRTSGFLSTDTQYF
>TRBV28|TRBJ1-3|.|once
TGTGCCAGCGGACTGACGGACAGCTCTGGAAACACCATATATTTT
CASGLTDSSGNTIYF
>TRBV11-3|TRBJ2-1|.|.
TGTGCCAGCAGCTTACTACAGACTTCCTCCGAGCAGTTCTTC
CASSLLQTSSEQFF
>TRBV10-2|TRBJ1-3|.|.
TGCGCCAGCAGTGACAACTCTGGAAACACCATATATTTT
CASSDNSGNTIYF
>TRBV11-1|TRBJ1-1|.|.
TGTGCCAGCAGCTTAGCCCTTCAGGACACTGAAGCTTTCTTT
CASSLALQDTEAFF
>TRBV5-6|TRBJ2-1|.|.
TGTGCCAGCAGCTCGGGTGGGACTTGGAATGAGCAGTTCTTC
CASSSGGTWNEQFF
>TRBV4-3|TRBJ2-7|.|.
TGCGCCAGCAGCCAGGAGGGGGTTCAGACAGGGCACGAGCAGTACTTC
CASSQEGVQTGHEQYF
>TRBV5-1|TRBJ1-1|TRBD1|.
TGCGCCAGCAGCTTGCGCCAGGGGGGCTTGAACACTGAAGCTTTCTTT
CASSLRQGGLNTEAFF
>TRBV14|TRBJ2-7|.|.
TGTGCCAGCAGTCTCTATAGCTCCTACGAGCAGTACTTC
CASSLYSSYEQYF
>TRBV9|TRBJ2-2|.|.
TGTGCCAGCAGCGTAGGGCCAGGATATCCCCCCGGGGAGCTGTTTTTT
CASSVGPGYPPGELFF
>TRBV11-2|TRBJ1-6|.|few
TGTGCCAGCAGCTTACGGGGGTTATATTCACCCCTCCACTTT
CASSLRGLYSPLHF
>TRBV28|TRBJ1-6|.|.
TGTGCCAGCAGCGGCAGCGTGAATTCACCCCTCCACTTT
CASSGSVNSPLHF
>TRBV7-2|TRBJ2-5|.|.
TGTGCCAGCAGCTTGGGCCGGCAAATCCAAGAGACCCAGTACTTC
CASSLGRQIQETQYF
>TRBV2|TRBJ1-1|TRBD1|.
TGTGCCAGCAGTGAAAGCGCAGGGGGATACACTGAAGCTTTCTTT
CASSESAGGYTEAFF
>TRBV27|TRBJ2-3|TRBD2|.
TGTGCCAGCAGTTTCCATTTCGGCGGGGGAGTTAGCACAGATACGCAGTATTTT
CASSFHFGGGVSTDTQYF
>TRBV25-1|TRBJ2-5|.|.
TGTGCCAGCAGTAAACGACAGGACCAAGAGACCCAGTACTTC
CASSKRQDQETQYF
>TRBV18|TRBJ2-3|.|.
TGTGCCAGCTCACCTACCACAGATACGCAGTATTTT
CASSPTTDTQYF
>TRBV11-2|TRBJ1-3|.|few
TGTGCCAGCAGCTGGGGTGTGAGGGCGCGGGGAAACACCATATATTTT
CASSWGVRARGNTIYF
>TRBV7-2|TRBJ2-3|.|.
TGTGCCAGCAGCTTAGCGGGGGGCCCCGTTAGCACAGATACGCAGTATTTT
CASSLAGGPVSTDTQYF
>TRBV6-5|TRBJ2-5|TRBD1|.
TGTGCCAGCAGGAGGGACAGGGAGAGGGAGACCCAGTACTTC
CASRRDRERETQYF
>TRBV11-3|TRBJ1-1|.|.
TGTGCCAGCAGCTTTACAGGGAAAGGCACTGAAGCTTTCTTT
CASSFTGKGTEAFF
>TRBV27|TRBJ2-6|.|.
TGTGCCAGCCCACCCAGGGGGGGCTCTGGGGCCAACGTCCTGACTTTC
CASPPRGGSGANVLTF
>TRBV28|TRBJ2-5|.|.
TGTGCCAGCTTTTCGGGGGTTCGGGAGACCCAGTACTTC
CASFSGVRETQYF
>TRBV5-4|TRBJ1-2|TRBD1|.
TGTGCCAGCAGCCACCCCCGGACAGGGAGAAATGGCTACACCTTC
CASSHPRTGRNGYTF
>TRBV9|TRBJ2-5|TRBD2|.
TGTGCCAGCAGCGTAGCAGGGAGGGGGACCCAGTACTTC
CASSVAGRGTQYF